Following are 5 T cell receptor beta chains from one sample sequenced in a study of tumor and adjacent non-tumor tissue in lung cancer. No cell sorting was done before RNA was extracted from the tissue. A modified ARM-PCR protocol with three rounds of nested PCR amplified TCRbeta. TCRdb analysed the multiplex PCR reads with MiXCR anew, one entry per CDR3 protein. Of 200,000 to 250,000 distinct CDR3 sequences detected, 71% appear once; the ten largest clones hold approximately 25%. Sample: lung tumor tissue. These receptors came from a man aged 55 to 70 with non-small cell lung cancer.

As for this clonotype: Relative to the germline gene, one junction end is altered; a read error may explain this. The chain couples TRBV12-3 or TRBV12-4 to TRBJ2-3; no firm D call. The CDR3 extends over 11 amino acids. CDR3 nucleotide sequence: TGTGCCAGCAGGCGTACAGATACGCAGTTTTTT. Its protein is CASRRTDTQFF.

This clonotype was counted at least ten times. This rearrangement joins TRBV6-2 or TRBV6-3 to TRBJ1-1; D might be TRBD1 (6 bases). The CDR3 is 15 amino acids. CDR1 is MNHEY and CDR2 is SVGEGT in the germline V gene. Deletions cut 4 bases from V and 1 base from J, with 13 bases between. The DNA for the CDR3 is TGTGCCAGCAGTTCACGGTGGACAGCGAACACTGAAGCTTTCTTT. This translates into CASSSRWTANTEAFF.

For this clonotype: This may stem from a read error, because a much larger clone lies one nucleotide away. This chain uses TRBV20-1 with TRBJ1-5, with no clear D. CDR1 is DFQATT and CDR2 is SNEGSKA in the germline V gene (reference sequence). This CDR3 spans 14 amino acids. The CDR3, as DNA: TGCGGTGCTAGAGATTCGTTAACCTCCCAGCCCCAGCATTTT. This encodes CGARDSLTSQPQHF.

Comments on this clonotype: Possible read error: a much larger clone is one base away. The chain combines TRBV4-1 with TRBJ2-1; possibly TRBD2 for D (6 bases). Germline V gives CDR1 MGHRA, CDR2 YSYEKL. This CDR3 region has 16 residues. CDR3 nucleotide sequence: TGCGCCAGCAGCCAAGAAAGAGCGGGCGGTGGTAATGAGCGGTTCTTC. The encoded protein is CASSQERAGGGNERFF.

The rearrangement uses TRBV20-1 and TRBJ2-2; 12 bases are a match to TRBD2. The CDR3 extends over 19 amino acids. Germline V gene data show CDR1 as DFQATT and CDR2 as SNEGSKA (reference sequence). The V gene end was trimmed by 5 bases and the J gene end by 6 bases; junction bases not matched to a gene: 19. CDR3 nucleotide sequence: TGCAGTGCTTATCACCCCAGGTCTAGCGGGGGGGCCGTGTCCGGGGAGCTGTTTTTT. Its translation is CSAYHPRSSGGAVSGELFF.